This T cell receptor beta chain appears in the sequencing data of a study of type 1 and type 2 diabetes patients. Germline assignment: CDR1 LNHDA and CDR2 SQIVND (reference sequence). This CDR3 contains 15 residues. V gave up 5 bases and J gave up 6 bases, with 14 bases separating them. Genomic DNA was the PCR template. A primer set of 30 forward and 13 reverse primers amplified the CDR3. TCRdb reanalysed the multiplex PCR reads using MiXCR and keeps one entry per CDR3 protein. The sample contains 250,000 or so distinct CDR3 sequences, 47% of which appear only once. Anyone with other autoimmune disease or infection in the prior four weeks was excluded.

This clonotype originated in a man between 18 and 29 years old with type 2 diabetes. Sequencing was done on a sample of peripheral blood mononuclear cells (PBMCs). This chain uses TRBV19 with TRBJ1-6, with D perhaps matching TRBD1 (6 bases). The CDR3 DNA is TGTGCCAGTAGTCACGTGGACAGACTTAATTCACCCCTCCACTTT. It encodes CASSHVDRLNSPLHF. The full variable domain, its missing parts supplied by reference TRBV19 and TRBJ1-6, is DGGITQSPKYLFRKEGQNVTLSCEQNLNHDAMYWYRQDPGQGLRLIYYSQIVNDFQKGDIAEGYSVSREKKESFPLTVTSAQKNPTAFYLCASSHVDRLNSPLHFGNGTRLTVT.